This section outlines one T cell receptor (beta chain) sequence together with its context. The antigen is unknown. The sample originates from a study of cytomegalovirus exposure and HLA in healthy donors. Overall study results and limits: Under in vitro conditions, a few CMV-associated chains were confirmed as specific for CMV antigens. Reports state that TCR beta sequences accurately predicted most subjects' HLA-A and HLA-B alleles.

The CDR3 length is 14 residues. Trimming took off 4 bases at V and 0 bases at J, with 7 bases between the two ends. Germline CDR1 is MNHNS and CDR2 is SASEGT. Both 60 Vbeta primers and 13 Jbeta primers went into the PCR. TCRdb's copy holds only in-frame clones and misses some; the assay was immunoSEQ multiplex PCR. This table holds 150,000 or so clones, over 65% found once. This clonotype originated in a man between 18 and 29 years old in good health and CMV-seropositive. The chain has TRBV6-1 and TRBJ1-3; a weak D match, TRBD1 (5 bases). Sequenced input: PBMCs. CDR3 DNA sequence: TGTGCCAGCAGTGGACAGAACTCTGGAAACACCATATATTTT. It specifies CASSGQNSGNTIYF.